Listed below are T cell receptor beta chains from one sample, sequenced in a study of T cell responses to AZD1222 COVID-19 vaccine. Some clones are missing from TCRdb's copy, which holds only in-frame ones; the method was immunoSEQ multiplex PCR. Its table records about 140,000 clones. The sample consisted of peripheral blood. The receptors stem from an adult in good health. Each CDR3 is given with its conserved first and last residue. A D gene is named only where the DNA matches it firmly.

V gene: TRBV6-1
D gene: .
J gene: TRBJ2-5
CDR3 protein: CASSEFSRGEAQYF
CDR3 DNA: TGTGCCAGCAGTGAATTTTCCAGGGGGGAGGCCCAGTACTTC

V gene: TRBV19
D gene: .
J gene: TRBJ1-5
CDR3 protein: CASSIRRDGNQPQHF
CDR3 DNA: TGTGCCAGTAGTATCCGCCGGGACGGAAATCAGCCCCAGCATTTT

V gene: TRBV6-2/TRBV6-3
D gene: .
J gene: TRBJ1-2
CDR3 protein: CASSYLPIGYTF
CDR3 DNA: TGTGCCAGCAGTTACCTCCCGATTGGCTACACCTTC

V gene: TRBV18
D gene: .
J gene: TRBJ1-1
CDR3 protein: CASSPGGAGNTEAFF
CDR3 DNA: TGTGCCAGCTCACCAGGGGGGGCGGGAAACACTGAAGCTTTCTTT

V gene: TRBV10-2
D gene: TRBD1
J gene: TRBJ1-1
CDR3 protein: CASSDLDRGLDAFF
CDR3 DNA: TGCGCCAGCAGTGATTTGGACAGGGGGCTAGACGCTTTCTTT

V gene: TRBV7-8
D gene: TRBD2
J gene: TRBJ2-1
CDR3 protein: CASSPRSSGAPTYNEQFF
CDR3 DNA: TGTGCCAGCAGCCCAAGATCTAGCGGGGCTCCAACATACAATGAGCAGTTCTTC

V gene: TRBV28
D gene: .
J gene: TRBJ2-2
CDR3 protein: CASSAFPNTGELFF
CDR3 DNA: TGTGCCAGCAGTGCCTTTCCGAACACCGGGGAGCTGTTTTTT

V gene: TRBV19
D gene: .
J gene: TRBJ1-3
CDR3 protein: CASSTPARGGGNTIYF
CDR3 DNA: TGTGCCAGTAGTACTCCAGCGAGGGGAGGTGGAAACACCATATATTTT

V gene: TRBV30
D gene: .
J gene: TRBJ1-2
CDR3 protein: CAWSPDGPYGYTF
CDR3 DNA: TGTGCCTGGAGTCCTGACGGACCCTATGGCTACACCTTC

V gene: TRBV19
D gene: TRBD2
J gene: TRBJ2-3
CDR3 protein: CASSIQGLAGTKYF
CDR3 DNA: TGTGCCAGTAGTATTCAGGGACTAGCGGGGACCAAGTATTTT

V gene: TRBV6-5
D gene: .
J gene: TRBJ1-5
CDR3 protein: CAGRGGNSNQPQHF
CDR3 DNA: TGTGCCGGCCGGGGCGGGAATAGCAATCAGCCCCAGCATTTT

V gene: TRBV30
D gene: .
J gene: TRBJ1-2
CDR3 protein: CAWSVVGGAGYTF
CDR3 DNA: TGTGCCTGGAGTGTGGTGGGGGGAGCTGGCTACACCTTC

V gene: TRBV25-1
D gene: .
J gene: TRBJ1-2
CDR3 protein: CATRRGVAYGYTF
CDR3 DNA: TGTGCCACCAGAAGAGGGGTCGCCTATGGCTACACCTTC

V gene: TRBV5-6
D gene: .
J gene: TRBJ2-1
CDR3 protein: CASSSGTNSYNEQFF
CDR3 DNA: TGTGCCAGCAGCTCCGGGACCAACTCCTACAATGAGCAGTTCTTC

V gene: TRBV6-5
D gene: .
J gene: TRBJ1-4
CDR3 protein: CASSRTGPLEEKLFF
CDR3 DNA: TGTGCCAGCAGCAGGACCGGGCCATTGGAAGAAAAACTGTTTTTT

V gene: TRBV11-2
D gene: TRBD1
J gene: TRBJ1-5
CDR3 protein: CASSLGTGGQPQHF
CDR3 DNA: TGTGCCAGCAGCTTAGGGACAGGGGGCCAGCCCCAGCATTTT

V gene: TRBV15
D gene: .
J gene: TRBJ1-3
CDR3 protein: CATSMRRSGNTIYF
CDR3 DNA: TGTGCCACCAGCATGCGGCGCTCTGGAAACACCATATATTTT

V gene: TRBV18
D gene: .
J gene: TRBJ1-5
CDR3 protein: CASSPRGGLSNQPQHF
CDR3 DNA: TGTGCCAGCTCACCCCGGGGAGGGCTTAGCAATCAGCCCCAGCATTTT

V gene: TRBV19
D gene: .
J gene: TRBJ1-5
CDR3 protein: CASTERRQALGNQPQHF
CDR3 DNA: TGTGCCAGTACCGAGCGCAGACAGGCGCTAGGTAATCAGCCCCAGCATTTT

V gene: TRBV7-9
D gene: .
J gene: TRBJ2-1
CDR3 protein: CASSPSGIQKGYEQFF
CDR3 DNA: TGTGCCAGCAGCCCTTCCGGGATCCAGAAGGGGTATGAGCAGTTCTTC